This T cell receptor beta chain stems from a study of blood T cell repertoires in COVID-19. For the study at large: The study drew acute and convalescent COVID-19 samples from the United States, Italy and Spain. T cells, B-cell-depleted T cells, or PBMCs supplied cDNA or gDNA.

The CDR3 is 12 residues long. In germline, CDR1 is SEHNR, CDR2 FQNEAQ (reference sequence). The V gene lost 11 bases and the J gene lost 2 bases, with 12 bases spanning the gap. This clone was seen only a few times. Original processing notes: Estimation of nucleated cell counts was performed using reference gene primer amplification. Libraries were prepared by immunoSEQ multiplex PCR; TCRdb keeps only in-frame clonotypes and omits some of them. That table gives V, J and clone size, and the DNA gave D and trimming. This sample has around 280,000 clones, with around 86% found just once. The receptor's source is a woman in her 30s who had recovered from COVID-19. V is TRBV7-9 and J is TRBJ1-1; D uncertain. The sample comprised peripheral blood. The CDR3 here is CAGRDSNTEAFF. The CDR3 DNA reads as TGTGCCGGGAGAGATAGCAACACTGAAGCTTTCTTT.